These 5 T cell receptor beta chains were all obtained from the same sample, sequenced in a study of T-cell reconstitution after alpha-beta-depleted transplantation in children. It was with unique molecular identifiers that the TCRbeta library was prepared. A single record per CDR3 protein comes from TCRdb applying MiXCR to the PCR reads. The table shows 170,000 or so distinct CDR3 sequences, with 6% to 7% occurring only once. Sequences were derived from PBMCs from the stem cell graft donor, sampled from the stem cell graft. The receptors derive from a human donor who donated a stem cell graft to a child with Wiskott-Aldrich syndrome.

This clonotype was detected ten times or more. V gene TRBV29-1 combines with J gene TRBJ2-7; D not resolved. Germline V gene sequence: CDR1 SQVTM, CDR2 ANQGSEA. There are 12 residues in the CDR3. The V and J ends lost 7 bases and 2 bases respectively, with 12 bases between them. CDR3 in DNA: TGCAGCGCTGCGACCCAAACCTACGAGCAGTACTTC. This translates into CSAATQTYEQYF.

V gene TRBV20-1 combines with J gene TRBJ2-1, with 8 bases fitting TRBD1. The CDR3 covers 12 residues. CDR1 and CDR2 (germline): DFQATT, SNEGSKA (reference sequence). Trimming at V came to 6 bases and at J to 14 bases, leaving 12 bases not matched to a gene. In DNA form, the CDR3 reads TGCAGTGCGTACGACAGGGGCCCTAGCGAGTTCTTC. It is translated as CSAYDRGPSEFF.

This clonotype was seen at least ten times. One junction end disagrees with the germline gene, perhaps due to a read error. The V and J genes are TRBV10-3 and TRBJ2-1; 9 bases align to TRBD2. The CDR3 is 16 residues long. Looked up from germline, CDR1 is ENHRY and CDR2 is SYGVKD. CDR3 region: CATADFSSGVYDEQFF. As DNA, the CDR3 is TGTGCCACTGCGGACTTTTCTAGCGGGGTCTACGATGAGCAGTTCTTC.

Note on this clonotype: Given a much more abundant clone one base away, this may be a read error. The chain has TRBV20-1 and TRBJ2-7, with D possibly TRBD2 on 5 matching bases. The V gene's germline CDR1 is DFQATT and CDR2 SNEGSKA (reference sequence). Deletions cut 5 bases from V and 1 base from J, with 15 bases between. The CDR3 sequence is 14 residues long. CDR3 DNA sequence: TGCAGTGCTTCTTCGGGGTTCATATCCTACGAGCAGTACTTC. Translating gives CSASSGFISYEQYF.

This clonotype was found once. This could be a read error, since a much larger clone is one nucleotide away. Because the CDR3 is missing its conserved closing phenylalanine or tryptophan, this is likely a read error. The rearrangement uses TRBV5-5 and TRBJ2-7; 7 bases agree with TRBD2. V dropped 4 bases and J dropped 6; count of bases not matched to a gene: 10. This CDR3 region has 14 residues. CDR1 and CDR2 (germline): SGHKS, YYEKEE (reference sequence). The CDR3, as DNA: TGTGCCAGCAGCCACGGGGGGAGAGAGGGCGAGCAGTACCTC. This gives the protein CASSHGGREGEQYL.